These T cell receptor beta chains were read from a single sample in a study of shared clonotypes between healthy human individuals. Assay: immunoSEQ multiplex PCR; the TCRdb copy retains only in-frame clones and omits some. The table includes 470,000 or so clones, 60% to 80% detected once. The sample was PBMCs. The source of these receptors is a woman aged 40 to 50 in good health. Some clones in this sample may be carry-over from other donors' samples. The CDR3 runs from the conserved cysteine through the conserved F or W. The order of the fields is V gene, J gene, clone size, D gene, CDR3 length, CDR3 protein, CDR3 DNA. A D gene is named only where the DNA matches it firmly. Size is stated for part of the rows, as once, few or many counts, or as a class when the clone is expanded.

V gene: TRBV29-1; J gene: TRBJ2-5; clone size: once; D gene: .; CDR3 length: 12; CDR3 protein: CSVVRGQETQYF; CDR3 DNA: TGCAGCGTTGTGAGGGGGCAAGAGACCCAGTACTTC
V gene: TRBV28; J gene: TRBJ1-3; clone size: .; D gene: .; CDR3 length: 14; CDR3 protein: CASSARFSGNTIYF; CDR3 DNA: TGTGCCAGCAGCGCGAGGTTCTCTGGAAACACCATATATTTT
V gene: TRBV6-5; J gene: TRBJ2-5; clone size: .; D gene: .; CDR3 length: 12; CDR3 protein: CASSRGEETQYF; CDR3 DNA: TGTGCCAGCAGTAGGGGGGAAGAGACCCAGTACTTC
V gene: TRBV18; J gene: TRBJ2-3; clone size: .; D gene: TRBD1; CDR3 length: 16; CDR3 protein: CASSPDRDRGTDTQYF; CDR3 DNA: TGTGCCAGCTCACCAGACCGGGACAGGGGCACAGATACGCAGTATTTT
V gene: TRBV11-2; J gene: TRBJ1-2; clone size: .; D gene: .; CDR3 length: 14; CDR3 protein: CASSLGPVLSGYTF; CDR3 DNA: TGTGCCAGCAGCTTAGGCCCGGTATTGAGTGGCTACACCTTC
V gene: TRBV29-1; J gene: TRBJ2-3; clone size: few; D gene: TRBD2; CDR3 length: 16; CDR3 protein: CSVETSGRLGTDTQYF; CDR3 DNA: TGCAGCGTTGAGACTAGCGGGAGGCTCGGCACAGATACGCAGTATTTT
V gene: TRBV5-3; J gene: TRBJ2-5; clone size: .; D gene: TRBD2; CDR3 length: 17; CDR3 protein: CARSLTESGRDGETQYF; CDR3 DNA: TGTGCCAGAAGCTTGACTGAGAGCGGGAGGGATGGAGAGACCCAGTACTTC
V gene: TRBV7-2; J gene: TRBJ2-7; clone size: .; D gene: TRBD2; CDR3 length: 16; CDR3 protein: CASSLDSGRAFDEQYF; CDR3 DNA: TGTGCCAGCAGCTTGGATAGCGGGAGGGCCTTTGACGAGCAGTACTTC
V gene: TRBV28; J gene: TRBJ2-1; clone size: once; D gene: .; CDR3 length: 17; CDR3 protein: CASSWARGRNSYNEQFF; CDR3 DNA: TGTGCCAGCAGTTGGGCCCGGGGCCGGAACTCCTACAATGAGCAGTTCTTC
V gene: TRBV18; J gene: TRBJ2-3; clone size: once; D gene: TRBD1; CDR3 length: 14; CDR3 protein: CASLGTGLTDTQYF; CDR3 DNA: TGTGCCAGCCTAGGGACAGGGCTCACAGATACGCAGTATTTT
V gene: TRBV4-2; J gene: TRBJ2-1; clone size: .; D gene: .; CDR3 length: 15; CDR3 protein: CASSQDRDYYNEQFF; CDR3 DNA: TGTGCCAGCAGCCAAGACAGAGACTACTACAATGAGCAGTTCTTC
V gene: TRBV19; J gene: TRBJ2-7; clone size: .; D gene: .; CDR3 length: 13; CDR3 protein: CASSIQGTYEQYF; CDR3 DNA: TGTGCCAGTAGTATCCAGGGTACCTACGAGCAGTACTTC
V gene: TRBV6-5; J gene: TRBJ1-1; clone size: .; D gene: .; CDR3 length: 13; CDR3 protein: CASSREFNTEAFF; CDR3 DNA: TGTGCCAGCAGTCGGGAGTTCAACACTGAAGCTTTCTTT
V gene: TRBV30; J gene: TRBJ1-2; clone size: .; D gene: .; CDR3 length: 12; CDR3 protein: CAWSSGHYGYTF; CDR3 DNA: TGTGCCTGGAGTTCAGGGCACTATGGCTACACCTTC